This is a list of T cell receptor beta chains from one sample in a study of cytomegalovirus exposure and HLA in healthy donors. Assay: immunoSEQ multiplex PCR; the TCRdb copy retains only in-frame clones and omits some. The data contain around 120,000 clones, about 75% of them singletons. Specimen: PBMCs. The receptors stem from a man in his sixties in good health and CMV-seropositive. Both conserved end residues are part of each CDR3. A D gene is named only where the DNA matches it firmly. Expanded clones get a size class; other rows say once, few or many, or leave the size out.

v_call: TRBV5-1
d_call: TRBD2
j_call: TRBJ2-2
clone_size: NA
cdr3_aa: CASSIGLAGASGGGELFF
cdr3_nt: TGCGCCAGCAGCATCGGACTAGCGGGGGCCTCAGGGGGCGGGGAGCTGTTTTTT

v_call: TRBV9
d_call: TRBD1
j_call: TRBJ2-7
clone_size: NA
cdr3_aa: CASSPRFDRGLYEQYF
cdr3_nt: TGTGCCAGCAGCCCACGCTTTGACAGGGGGCTCTACGAGCAGTACTTC

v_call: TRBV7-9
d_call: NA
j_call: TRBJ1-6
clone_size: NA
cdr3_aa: CASSLDLGGLHF
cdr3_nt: TGTGCCAGCAGCTTAGACCTAGGGGGACTCCACTTT

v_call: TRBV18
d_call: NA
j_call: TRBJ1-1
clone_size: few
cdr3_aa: CASSPRQQNTEAFF
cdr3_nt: TGTGCCAGCTCACCACGACAGCAAAACACTGAAGCTTTCTTT

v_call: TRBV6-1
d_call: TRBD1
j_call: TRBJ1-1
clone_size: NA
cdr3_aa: CASRGTGGQNTEAFF
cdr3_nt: TGTGCCAGCAGAGGAACAGGGGGCCAGAACACTGAAGCTTTCTTT

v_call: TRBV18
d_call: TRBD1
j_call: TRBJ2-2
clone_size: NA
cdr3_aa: CASSPGTVLNTGELFF
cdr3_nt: TGTGCCAGCTCACCAGGGACAGTTTTGAACACCGGGGAGCTGTTTTTT

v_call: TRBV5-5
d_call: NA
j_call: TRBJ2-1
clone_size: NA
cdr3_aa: CASSLVGSGEFF
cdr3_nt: TGTGCCAGCAGCTTGGTCGGGAGTGGGGAGTTCTTC

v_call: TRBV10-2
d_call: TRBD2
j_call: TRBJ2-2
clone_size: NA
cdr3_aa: CASNWASGPAGELFF
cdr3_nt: TGCGCCAGCAATTGGGCTAGCGGTCCCGCCGGGGAGCTGTTTTTT

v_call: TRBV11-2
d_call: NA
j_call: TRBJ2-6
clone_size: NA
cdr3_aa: CASSPWASGANVLTF
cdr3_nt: TGTGCCAGCAGCCCCTGGGCCTCTGGGGCCAACGTCCTGACTTTC

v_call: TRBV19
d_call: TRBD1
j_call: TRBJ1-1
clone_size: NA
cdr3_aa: CASSSTGDTEAFF
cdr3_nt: TGTGCCAGTAGTTCTACAGGGGACACTGAAGCTTTCTTT

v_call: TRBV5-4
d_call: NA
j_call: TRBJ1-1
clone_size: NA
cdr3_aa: CASSPGGLQGVTEAFF
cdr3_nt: TGTGCCAGCAGCCCCGGCGGCTTGCAGGGCGTTACTGAAGCTTTCTTT

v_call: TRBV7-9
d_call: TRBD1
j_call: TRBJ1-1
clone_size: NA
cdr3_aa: CASFTGASSNTEAFF
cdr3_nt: TGTGCCAGCTTCACAGGGGCTTCGTCGAACACTGAAGCTTTCTTT

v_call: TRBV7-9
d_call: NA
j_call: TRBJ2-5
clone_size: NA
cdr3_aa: CASSSLGAVQETQYF
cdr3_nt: TGTGCCAGCAGCTCGCTAGGGGCGGTACAAGAGACCCAGTACTTC

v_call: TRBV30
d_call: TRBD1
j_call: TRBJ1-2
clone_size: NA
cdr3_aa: CAWSAGGGGGYTF
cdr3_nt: TGTGCCTGGAGTGCAGGAGGGGGCGGTGGCTACACCTTC

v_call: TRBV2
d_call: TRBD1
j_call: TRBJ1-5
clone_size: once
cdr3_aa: CASSGQGLGNQPQHF
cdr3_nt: TGTGCCAGCAGTGGACAGGGGCTGGGCAATCAGCCCCAGCATTTT

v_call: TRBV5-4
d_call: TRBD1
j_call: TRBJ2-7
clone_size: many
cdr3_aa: CAMAAGQGYEQYF
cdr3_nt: TGTGCCATGGCCGCGGGACAGGGCTACGAGCAGTACTTC

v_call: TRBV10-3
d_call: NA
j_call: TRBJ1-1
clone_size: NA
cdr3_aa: CAISDSRGNTEAFF
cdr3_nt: TGTGCCATCAGTGATTCCAGGGGGAACACTGAAGCTTTCTTT

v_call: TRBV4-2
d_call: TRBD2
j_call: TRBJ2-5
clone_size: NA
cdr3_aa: CASSPRGGEGETQYF
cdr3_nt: TGTGCCAGCAGCCCTCGGGGGGGGGAAGGAGAGACCCAGTACTTC

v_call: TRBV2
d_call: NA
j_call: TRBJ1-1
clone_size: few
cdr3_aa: CASSIRVEAFF
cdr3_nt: TGTGCCAGCAGTATCAGGGTCGAAGCTTTCTTT

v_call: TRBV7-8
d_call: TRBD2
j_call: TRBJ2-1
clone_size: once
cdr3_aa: CASSLVGLALSYNEQFF
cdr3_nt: TGTGCCAGCAGCTTAGTAGGACTAGCGTTGTCGTACAATGAGCAGTTCTTC

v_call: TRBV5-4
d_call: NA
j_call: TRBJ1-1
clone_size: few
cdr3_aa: CASSFDRSTTEAFF
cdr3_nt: TGTGCCAGCAGCTTCGACAGGTCCACCACTGAAGCTTTCTTT

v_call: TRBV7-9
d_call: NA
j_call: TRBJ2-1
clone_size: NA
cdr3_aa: CASSRLGQGIGEQFF
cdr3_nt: TGTGCCAGCAGCCGGCTCGGGCAGGGGATTGGCGAGCAGTTCTTC

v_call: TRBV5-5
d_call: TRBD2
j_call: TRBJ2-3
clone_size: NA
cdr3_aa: CASSFLLAGGPDTQYF
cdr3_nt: TGTGCCAGCAGCTTCCTACTAGCGGGGGGGCCAGATACGCAGTATTTT

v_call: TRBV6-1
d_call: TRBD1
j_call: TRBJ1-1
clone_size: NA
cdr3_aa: CASSAIPGQSTEAFF
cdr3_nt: TGTGCCAGCAGTGCTATACCGGGACAGAGCACTGAAGCTTTCTTT

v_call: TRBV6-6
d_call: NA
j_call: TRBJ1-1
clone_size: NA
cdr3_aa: CASRRGIEAFF
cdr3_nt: TGTGCCAGCAGGCGGGGAATTGAAGCTTTCTTT

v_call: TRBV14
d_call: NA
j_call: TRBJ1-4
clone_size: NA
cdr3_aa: CASSQSWRDRKKGAEKLFF
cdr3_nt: TGTGCCAGCAGCCAATCTTGGCGGGACCGAAAAAAGGGCGCTGAAAAACTGTTTTTT

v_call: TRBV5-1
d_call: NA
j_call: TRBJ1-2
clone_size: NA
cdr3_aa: CASSTADYGYTF
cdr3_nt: TGCGCCAGCAGCACAGCGGACTATGGCTACACCTTC

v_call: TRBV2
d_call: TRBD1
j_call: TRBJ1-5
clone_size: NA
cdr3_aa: CASSFGQVGNQPQHF
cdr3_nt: TGTGCCAGCAGTTTTGGACAGGTTGGCAATCAGCCCCAGCATTTT

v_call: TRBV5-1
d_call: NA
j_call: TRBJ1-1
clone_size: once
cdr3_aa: CASSLQGGNTEAFF
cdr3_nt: TGCGCCAGCAGCCTACAGGGAGGGAATACTGAAGCTTTCTTT

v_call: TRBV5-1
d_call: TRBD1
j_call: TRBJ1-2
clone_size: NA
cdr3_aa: CASSLVQGALNNYGYTF
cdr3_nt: TGCGCCAGCAGCTTGGTACAGGGGGCACTAAATAACTATGGCTACACCTTC

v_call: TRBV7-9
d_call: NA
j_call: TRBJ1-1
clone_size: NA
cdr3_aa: CASSPDISVFEAFF
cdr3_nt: TGTGCCAGCAGCCCCGATATTTCAGTTTTCGAAGCTTTCTTT

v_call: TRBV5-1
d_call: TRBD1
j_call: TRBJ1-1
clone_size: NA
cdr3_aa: CASSLTDRAEAFF
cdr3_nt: TGCGCCAGCAGCTTGACGGACAGGGCTGAAGCTTTCTTT

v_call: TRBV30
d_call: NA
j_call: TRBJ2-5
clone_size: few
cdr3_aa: CAWTRRETQYF
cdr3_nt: TGTGCCTGGACCCGTCGGGAGACCCAGTACTTC

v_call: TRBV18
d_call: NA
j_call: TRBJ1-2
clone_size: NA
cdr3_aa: CASSPSSTNRPGGGYTF
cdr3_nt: TGTGCCAGCTCACCATCATCTACGAACCGCCCAGGAGGGGGCTACACCTTC

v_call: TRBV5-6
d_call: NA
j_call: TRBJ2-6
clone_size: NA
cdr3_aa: CASSLALSQAGANVLTF
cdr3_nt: TGTGCCAGCAGCTTGGCTCTTTCTCAGGCTGGGGCCAACGTCCTGACTTTC

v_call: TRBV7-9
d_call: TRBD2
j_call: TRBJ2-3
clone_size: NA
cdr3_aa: CASSLTRGGTDTQYF
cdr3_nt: TGTGCCAGCAGCTTAACGCGGGGGGGCACAGATACGCAGTATTTT

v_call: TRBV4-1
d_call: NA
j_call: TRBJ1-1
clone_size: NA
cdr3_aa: CASSQEGHRISEAFF
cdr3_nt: TGCGCCAGCAGCCAAGAAGGGCACAGGATTTCTGAAGCTTTCTTT

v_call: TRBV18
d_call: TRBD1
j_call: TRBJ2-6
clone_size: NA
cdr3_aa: CASSPLPGGAGANVLTF
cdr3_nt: TGTGCCAGCTCACCACTACCAGGGGGCGCTGGGGCCAACGTCCTGACTTTC

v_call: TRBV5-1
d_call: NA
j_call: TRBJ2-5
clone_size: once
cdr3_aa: CASSLVPTQETQYF
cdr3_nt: TGCGCCAGCAGCTTGGTACCTACTCAAGAGACCCAGTACTTC

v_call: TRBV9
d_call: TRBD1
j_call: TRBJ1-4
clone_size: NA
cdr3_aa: CASSVETGANEKLFF
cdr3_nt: TGTGCCAGCAGCGTAGAAACAGGGGCTAATGAAAAACTGTTTTTT

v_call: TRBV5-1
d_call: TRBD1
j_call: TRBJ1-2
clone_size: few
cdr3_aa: CASSTGQEDSYTF
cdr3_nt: TGCGCCAGCAGCACGGGACAGGAAGACAGCTACACCTTC

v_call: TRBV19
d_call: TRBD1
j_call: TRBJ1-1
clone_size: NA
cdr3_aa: CASSARGLGTEAFF
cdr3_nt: TGTGCCAGTAGTGCCAGGGGGCTCGGCACTGAAGCTTTCTTT

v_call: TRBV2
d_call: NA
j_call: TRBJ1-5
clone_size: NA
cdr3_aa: CASRLGQSNQPQHF
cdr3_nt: TGTGCCAGCAGGCTAGGACAGAGTAATCAGCCCCAGCATTTT

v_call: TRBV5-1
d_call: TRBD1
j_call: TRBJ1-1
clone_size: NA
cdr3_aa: CASSVNAGTGDTEAFF
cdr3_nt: TGCGCCAGCAGCGTTAATGCCGGGACAGGGGACACTGAAGCTTTCTTT

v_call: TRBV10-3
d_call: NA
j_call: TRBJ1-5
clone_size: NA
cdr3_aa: CAVSESSGNQPQHF
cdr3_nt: TGTGCCGTCAGTGAGTCCTCGGGAAATCAGCCCCAGCATTTT

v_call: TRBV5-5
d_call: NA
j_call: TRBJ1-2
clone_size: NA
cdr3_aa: CASSLAGGEVYGYTF
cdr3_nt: TGTGCCAGCAGCTTGGCGGGGGGGGAAGTCTATGGCTACACCTTC

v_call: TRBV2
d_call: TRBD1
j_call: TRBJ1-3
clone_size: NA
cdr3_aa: CATGGVGGFSGNTIYF
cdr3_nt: TGTGCGACAGGGGGGGTAGGGGGCTTCTCTGGAAACACCATATATTTT

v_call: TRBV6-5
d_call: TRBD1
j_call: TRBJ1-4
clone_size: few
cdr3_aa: CASSPTTGGKLFF
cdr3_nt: TGTGCCAGCAGTCCGACGACAGGGGGAAAACTGTTTTTT

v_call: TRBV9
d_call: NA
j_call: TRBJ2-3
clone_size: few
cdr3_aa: CASSDPWSQGTDTQYF
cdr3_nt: TGTGCCAGCAGCGACCCGTGGAGCCAAGGAACAGATACGCAGTATTTT

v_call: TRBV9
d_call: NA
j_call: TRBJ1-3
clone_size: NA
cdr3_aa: CASSVLGDSGNTIYF
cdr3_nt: TGTGCCAGCAGCGTCCTCGGGGACTCTGGAAACACCATATATTTT

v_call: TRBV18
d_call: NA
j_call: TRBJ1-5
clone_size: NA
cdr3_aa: CASSTQGGGNQPQHF
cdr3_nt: TGTGCCAGCTCCACACAGGGAGGGGGCAATCAGCCCCAGCATTTT

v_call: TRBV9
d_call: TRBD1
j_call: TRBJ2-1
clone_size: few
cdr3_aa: CASSLRGQLTDNEQFF
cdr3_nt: TGTGCCAGCAGCTTACGGGGACAGCTAACCGACAATGAGCAGTTCTTC

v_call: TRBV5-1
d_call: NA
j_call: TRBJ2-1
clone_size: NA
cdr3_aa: CASSKRAYNEQFF
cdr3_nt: TGCGCCAGCAGCAAGCGAGCCTACAATGAGCAGTTCTTC

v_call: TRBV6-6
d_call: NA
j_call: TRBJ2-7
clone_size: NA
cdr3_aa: CASSQTEGVFYEQYF
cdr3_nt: TGTGCCAGCAGTCAAACGGAGGGTGTGTTCTACGAGCAGTACTTC

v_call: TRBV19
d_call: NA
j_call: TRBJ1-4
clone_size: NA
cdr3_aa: CASSMASGYEKLFF
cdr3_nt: TGTGCCAGTAGTATGGCATCAGGATATGAAAAACTGTTTTTT